The text below deals with one T cell receptor beta chain. The entry originates in a study of cytomegalovirus exposure and HLA in healthy donors. The PCR made use of 60 Vbeta and 13 Jbeta primers. Here immunoSEQ multiplex PCR was the method, and the copy in TCRdb shows in-frame clones only, minus some. This table has hundreds of thousands of clones, around 65% appearing once. Germline V gene data show CDR1 as SGHVS and CDR2 as FQNEAQ. The CDR3 totals 14 residues. V was trimmed by 1 base and J by 3 bases, leaving 7 bases between them. Sequencing was carried out using PBMCs. This chain connects TRBV7-8 to TRBJ1-5, with D hard to call. This clonotype was obtained from a female donor in good health and CMV-seronegative. The chain's CDR3 is CASSLVDINQPQHF. The CDR3 coding sequence is TGTGCCAGCAGCTTAGTCGACATCAATCAGCCCCAGCATTTT.